This TCR beta chain derives from a study of CD8 T cells in Susac syndrome. With random hexamers, reverse transcription was performed on about 0.5 to 1 ug of RNA. A single record per CDR3 protein comes from TCRdb applying MiXCR to the immunoSEQ multiplex PCR reads. The table lists 150,000 to 180,000 distinct CDR3 sequences, around 95% of them singletons. TCR beta sequencing was performed on blood CD8+ and CD4+ T cells. It was negative isolation that provided the CD8+ and CD4+ T cells, whereas TEMRA cells were enriched by FACS. Per germline, CDR1 GTSNPN and CDR2 SVGIG (reference sequence). Losses at the gene ends were 7 bases for V and 6 bases for J; bases not matched to a gene: 10. The CDR3 sequence is 13 residues long.

What was sequenced was CD8+ T cells from PBMCs. This receptor was taken from a human donor with multiple sclerosis. The chain links TRBV30 to TRBJ1-2; 8 nucleotides align to TRBD1. CDR3 nucleotides: TGTGCCTCCCCCGGACAGGGAAATCATGGCTACACCTTC. Its protein product is CASPGQGNHGYTF.